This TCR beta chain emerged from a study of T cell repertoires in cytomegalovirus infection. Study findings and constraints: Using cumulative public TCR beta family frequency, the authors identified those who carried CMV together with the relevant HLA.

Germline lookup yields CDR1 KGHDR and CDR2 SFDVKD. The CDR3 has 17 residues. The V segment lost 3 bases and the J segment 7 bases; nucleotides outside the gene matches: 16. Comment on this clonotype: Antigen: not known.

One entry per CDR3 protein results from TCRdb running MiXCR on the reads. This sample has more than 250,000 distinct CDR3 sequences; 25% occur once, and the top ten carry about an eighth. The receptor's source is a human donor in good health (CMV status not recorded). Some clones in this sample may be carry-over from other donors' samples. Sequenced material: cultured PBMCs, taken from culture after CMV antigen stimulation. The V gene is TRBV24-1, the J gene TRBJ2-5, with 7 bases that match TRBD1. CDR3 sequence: CATSDPNGQGVWGTQYF. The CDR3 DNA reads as TGTGCCACCAGTGATCCCAACGGGCAGGGGGTATGGGGGACCCAGTACTTC.